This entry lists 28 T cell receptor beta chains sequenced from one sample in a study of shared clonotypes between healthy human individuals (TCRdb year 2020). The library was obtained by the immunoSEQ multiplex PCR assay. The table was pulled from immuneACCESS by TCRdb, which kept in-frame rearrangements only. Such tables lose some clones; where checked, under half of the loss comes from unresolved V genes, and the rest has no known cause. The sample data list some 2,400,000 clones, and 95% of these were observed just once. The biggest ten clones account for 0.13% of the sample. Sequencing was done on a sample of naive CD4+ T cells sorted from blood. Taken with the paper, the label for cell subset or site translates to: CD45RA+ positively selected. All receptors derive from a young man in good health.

The CDR3, as DNA: TGCGCCAGCAGCCAACCGTCCCGGGACTATGGCTACACCTTC. Its protein product is CASSQPSRDYGYTF. The chain joins TRBV4-1 to TRBJ1-2; D gene ambiguous. The germline gives CDR1 MGHRA, CDR2 YSYEKL. CDR3 size: 14 residues. With 2 bases removed from V and 3 bases from J, the gap between germline ends came to 10 bases.

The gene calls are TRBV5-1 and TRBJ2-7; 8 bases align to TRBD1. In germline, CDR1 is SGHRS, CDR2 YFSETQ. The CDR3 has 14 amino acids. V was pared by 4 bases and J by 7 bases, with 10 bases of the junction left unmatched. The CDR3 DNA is TGCGCCAGCAGCCCCGGACAGGGTTCGGGGGAGCAGTACTTC. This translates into CASSPGQGSGEQYF.

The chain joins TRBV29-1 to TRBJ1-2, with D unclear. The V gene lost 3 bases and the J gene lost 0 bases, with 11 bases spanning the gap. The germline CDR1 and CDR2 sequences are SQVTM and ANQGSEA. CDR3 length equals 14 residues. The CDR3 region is CSVENESANYGYTF. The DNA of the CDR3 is TGCAGCGTTGAGAACGAATCAGCTAACTATGGCTACACCTTC.

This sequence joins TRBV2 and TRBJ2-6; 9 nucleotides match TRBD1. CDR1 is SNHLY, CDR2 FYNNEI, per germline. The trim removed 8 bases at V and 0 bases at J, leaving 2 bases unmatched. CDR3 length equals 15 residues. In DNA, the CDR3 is TGTGCCAGCGGGACAGGGTACTCTGGGGCCAACGTCCTGACTTTC. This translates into CASGTGYSGANVLTF. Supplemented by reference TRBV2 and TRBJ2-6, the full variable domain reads EPEVTQTPSHQVTQMGQEVILRCVPISNHLYFYWYRQILGQKVEFLVSFYNNEISEKSEIFDDQFSVERPDGSNFTLKIRSTKLEDSAMYFCASGTGYSGANVLTFGAGSRLTVL.

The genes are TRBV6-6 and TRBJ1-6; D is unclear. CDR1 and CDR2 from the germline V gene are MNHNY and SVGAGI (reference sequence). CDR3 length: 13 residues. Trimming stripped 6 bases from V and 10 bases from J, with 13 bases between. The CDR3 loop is CASRPQAPSPLHF. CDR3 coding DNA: TGTGCCAGCAGGCCCCAAGCCCCATCACCCCTCCACTTT.

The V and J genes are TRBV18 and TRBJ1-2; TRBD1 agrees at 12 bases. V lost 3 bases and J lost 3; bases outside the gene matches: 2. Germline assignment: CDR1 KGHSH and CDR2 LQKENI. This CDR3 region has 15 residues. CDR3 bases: TGTGCCAGCTCACCCGGGACAGGGGGCTACTATGGCTACACCTTC. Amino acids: CASSPGTGGYYGYTF. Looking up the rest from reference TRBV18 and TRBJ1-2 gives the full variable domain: NAGVMQNPRHLVRRRGQEARLRCSPMKGHSHVYWYRQLPEEGLKFMVYLQKENIIDESGMPKERFSAEFPKEGPSILRIQQVVRGDSAAYFCASSPGTGGYYGYTFGSGTRLTVV.

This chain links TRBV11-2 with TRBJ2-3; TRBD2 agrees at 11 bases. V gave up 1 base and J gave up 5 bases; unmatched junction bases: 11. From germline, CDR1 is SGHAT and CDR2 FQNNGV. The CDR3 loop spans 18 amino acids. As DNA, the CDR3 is TGTGCCAGCAGCTTAGGTCGAGCTAGCGGGAGGCTCGGAGATACGCAGTATTTT. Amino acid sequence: CASSLGRASGRLGDTQYF.

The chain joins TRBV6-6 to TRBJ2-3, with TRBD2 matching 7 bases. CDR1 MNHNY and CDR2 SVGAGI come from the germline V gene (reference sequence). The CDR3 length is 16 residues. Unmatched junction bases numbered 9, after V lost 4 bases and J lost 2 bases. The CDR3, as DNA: TGTGCCAGCAGTTTGGCTGAAGCGGGATTCACAGATACGCAGTATTTT. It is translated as CASSLAEAGFTDTQYF.

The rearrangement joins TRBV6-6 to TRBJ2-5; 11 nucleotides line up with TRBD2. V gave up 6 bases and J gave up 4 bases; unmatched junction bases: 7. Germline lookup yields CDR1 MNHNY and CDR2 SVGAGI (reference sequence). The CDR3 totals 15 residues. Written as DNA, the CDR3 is TGTGCCAGCAGCAGGTCTCTAGCGGGAGGAGAGACCCAGTACTTC. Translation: CASSRSLAGGETQYF.

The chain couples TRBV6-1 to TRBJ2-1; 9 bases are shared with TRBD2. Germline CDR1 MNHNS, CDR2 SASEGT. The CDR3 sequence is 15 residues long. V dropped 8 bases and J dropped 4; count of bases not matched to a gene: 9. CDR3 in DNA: TGTGCCAGCCCTAAGTCTAGCGGGGCTTACAATGAGCAGTTCTTC. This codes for CASPKSSGAYNEQFF.

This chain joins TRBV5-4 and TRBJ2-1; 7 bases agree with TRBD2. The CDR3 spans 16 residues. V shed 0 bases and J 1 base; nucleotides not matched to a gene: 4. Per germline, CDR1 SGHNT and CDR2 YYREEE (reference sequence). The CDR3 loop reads CASSLGREGSYNEQFF. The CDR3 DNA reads TGTGCCAGCAGCTTGGGTAGGGAGGGGTCCTACAATGAGCAGTTCTTC.

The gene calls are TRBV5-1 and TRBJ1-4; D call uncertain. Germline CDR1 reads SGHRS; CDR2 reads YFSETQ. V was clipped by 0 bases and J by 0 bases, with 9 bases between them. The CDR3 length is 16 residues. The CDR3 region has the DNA TGCGCCAGCAGCTTGGGCGGGGTTTCAACTAATGAAAAACTGTTTTTT. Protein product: CASSLGGVSTNEKLFF.

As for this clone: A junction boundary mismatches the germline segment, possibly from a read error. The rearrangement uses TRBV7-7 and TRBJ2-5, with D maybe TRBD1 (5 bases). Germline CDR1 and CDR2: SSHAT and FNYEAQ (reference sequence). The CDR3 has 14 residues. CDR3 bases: TGTGCTAGCAGCTTATTTGGGGCGAGAGAGACCCAGTACTTC. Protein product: CASSLFGARETQYF. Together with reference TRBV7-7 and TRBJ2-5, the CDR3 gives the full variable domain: GAGVSQSPRYKVTKRGQDVTLRCDPISSHATLYWYQQALGQGPEFLTYFNYEAQPDKSGLPSDRFSAERPEGSISTLTIQRTEQRDSAMYRCASSLFGARETQYFGPGTRLLVL.

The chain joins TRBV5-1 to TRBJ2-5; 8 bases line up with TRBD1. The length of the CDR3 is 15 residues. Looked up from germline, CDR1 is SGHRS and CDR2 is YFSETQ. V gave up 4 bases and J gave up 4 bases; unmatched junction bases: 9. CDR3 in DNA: TGCGCCAGCAGCGCGGACAGGGTAGGTGGAGAGACCCAGTACTTC. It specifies CASSADRVGGETQYF. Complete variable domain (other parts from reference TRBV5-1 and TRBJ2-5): KAGVTQTPRYLIKTRGQQVTLSCSPISGHRSVSWYQQTPGQGLQFLFEYFSETQRNKGNFPGRFSGRQFSNSRSEMNVSTLELGDSALYLCASSADRVGGETQYFGPGTRLLVL.

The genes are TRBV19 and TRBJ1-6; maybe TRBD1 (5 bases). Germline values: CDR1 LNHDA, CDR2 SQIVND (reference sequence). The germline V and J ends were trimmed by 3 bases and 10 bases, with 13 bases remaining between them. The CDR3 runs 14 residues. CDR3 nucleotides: TGTGCCAGTAGTATGGGTTTGGGACCCTCACCCCTCCACTTT. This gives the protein CASSMGLGPSPLHF.

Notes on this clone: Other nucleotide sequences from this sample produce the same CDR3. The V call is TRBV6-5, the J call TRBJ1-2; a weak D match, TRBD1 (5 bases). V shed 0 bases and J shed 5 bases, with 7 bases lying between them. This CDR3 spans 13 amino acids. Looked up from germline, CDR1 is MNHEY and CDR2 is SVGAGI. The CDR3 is CASSYSRGYGYTF. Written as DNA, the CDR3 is TGTGCCAGCAGTTACTCGAGGGGATATGGCTACACCTTC.

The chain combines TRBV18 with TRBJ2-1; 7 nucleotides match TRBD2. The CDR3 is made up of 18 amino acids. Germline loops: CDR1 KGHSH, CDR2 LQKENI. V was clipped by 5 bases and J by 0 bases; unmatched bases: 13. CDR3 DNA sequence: TGTGCCAGCTCATCCTTTTCTTCTAGCGGTAGCTCCTACAATGAGCAGTTCTTC. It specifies CASSSFSSSGSSYNEQFF. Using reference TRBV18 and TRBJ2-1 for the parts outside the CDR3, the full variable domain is NAGVMQNPRHLVRRRGQEARLRCSPMKGHSHVYWYRQLPEEGLKFMVYLQKENIIDESGMPKERFSAEFPKEGPSILRIQQVVRGDSAAYFCASSSFSSSGSSYNEQFFGPGTRLTVL.

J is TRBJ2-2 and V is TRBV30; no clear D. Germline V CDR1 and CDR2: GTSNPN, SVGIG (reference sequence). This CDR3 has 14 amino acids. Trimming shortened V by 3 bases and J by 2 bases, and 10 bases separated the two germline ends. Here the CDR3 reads CAWRLLLNTGELFF. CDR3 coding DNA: TGTGCCTGGAGGTTATTACTTAACACCGGGGAGCTGTTTTTT.

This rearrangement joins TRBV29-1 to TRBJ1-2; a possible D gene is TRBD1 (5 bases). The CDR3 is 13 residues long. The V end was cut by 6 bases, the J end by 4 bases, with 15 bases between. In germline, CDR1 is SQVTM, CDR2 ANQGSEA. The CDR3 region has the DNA TGCAGCGTGGGGGTCCCAGTTCTCTATGGCTACACCTTC. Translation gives CSVGVPVLYGYTF.

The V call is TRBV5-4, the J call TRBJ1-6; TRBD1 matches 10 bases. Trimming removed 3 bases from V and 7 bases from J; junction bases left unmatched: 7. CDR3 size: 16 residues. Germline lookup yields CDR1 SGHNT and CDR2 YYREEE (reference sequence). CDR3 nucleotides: TGTGCCAGCAGCTCCGGGACAGGGGTCATGAATTCACCCCTCCACTTT. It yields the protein CASSSGTGVMNSPLHF.

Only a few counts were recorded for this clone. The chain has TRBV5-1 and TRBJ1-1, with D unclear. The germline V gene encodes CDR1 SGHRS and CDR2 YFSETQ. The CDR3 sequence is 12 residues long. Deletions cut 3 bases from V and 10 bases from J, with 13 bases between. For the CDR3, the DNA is TGCGCCAGCAGCTGGGATGATCGTCGAGCTTTCTTT. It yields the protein CASSWDDRRAFF.

The CDR3 protein is CASSAGQKSNEQFF. The DNA of the CDR3 is TGTGCCAGCAGTGCAGGGCAAAAGTCCAATGAGCAGTTCTTC. The chain employs TRBV25-1 and TRBJ2-1; D is possibly TRBD1 (5 bases). V lost 4 bases and J 6 bases, leaving 13 bases between the germline ends. There are 14 residues in the CDR3. The germline V gene has CDR1 MGHDK and CDR2 SYGVNS.

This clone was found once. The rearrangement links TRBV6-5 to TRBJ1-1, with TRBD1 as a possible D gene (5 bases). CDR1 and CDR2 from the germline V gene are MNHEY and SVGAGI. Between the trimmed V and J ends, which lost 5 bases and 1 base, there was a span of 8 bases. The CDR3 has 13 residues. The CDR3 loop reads CASSDQGNTEAFF. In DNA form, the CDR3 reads TGTGCCAGCAGTGACCAGGGGAACACTGAAGCTTTCTTT.

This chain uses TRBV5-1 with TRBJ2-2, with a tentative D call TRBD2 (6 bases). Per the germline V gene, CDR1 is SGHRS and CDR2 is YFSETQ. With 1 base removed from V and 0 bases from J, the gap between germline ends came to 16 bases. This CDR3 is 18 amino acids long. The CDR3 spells CASSLISGGTTNTGELFF. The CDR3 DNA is TGCGCCAGCAGCTTGATATCTGGAGGGACCACGAACACCGGGGAGCTGTTTTTT. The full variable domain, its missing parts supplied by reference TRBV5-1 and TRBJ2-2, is KAGVTQTPRYLIKTRGQQVTLSCSPISGHRSVSWYQQTPGQGLQFLFEYFSETQRNKGNFPGRFSGRQFSNSRSEMNVSTLELGDSALYLCASSLISGGTTNTGELFFGEGSRLTVL.

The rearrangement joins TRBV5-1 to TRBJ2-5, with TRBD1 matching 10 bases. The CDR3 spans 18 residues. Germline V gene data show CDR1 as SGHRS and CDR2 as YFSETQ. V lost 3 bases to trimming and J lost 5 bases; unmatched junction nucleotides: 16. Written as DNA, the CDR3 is TGCGCCAGCAGCTGGGGGGTCACGACAGGGGGCTCCGAGGAGACCCAGTACTTC. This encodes CASSWGVTTGGSEETQYF.

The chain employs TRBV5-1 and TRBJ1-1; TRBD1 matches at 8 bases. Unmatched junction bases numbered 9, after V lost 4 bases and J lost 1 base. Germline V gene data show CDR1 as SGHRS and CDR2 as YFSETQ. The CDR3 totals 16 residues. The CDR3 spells CASSMAGGSANTEAFF. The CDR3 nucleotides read TGCGCCAGCAGCATGGCAGGGGGCTCCGCGAACACTGAAGCTTTCTTT. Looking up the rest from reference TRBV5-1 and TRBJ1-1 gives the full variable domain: KAGVTQTPRYLIKTRGQQVTLSCSPISGHRSVSWYQQTPGQGLQFLFEYFSETQRNKGNFPGRFSGRQFSNSRSEMNVSTLELGDSALYLCASSMAGGSANTEAFFGQGTRLTVV.

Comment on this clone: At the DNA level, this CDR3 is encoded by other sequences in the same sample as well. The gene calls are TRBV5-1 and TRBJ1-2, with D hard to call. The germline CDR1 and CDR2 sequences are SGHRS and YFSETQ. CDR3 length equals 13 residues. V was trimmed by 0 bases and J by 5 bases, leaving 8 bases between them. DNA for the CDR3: TGCGCCAGCAGCTTGGCATCCAATTATGGCTACACCTTC. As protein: CASSLASNYGYTF.

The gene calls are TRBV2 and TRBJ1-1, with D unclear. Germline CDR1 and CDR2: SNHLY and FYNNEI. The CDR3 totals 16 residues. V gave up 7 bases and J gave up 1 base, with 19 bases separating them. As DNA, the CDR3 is TGTGCCAGCATCTCTCGGGCAGGTTCTTCGAACACTGAAGCTTTCTTT. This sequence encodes CASISRAGSSNTEAFF. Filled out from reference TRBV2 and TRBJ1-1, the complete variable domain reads EPEVTQTPSHQVTQMGQEVILRCVPISNHLYFYWYRQILGQKVEFLVSFYNNEISEKSEIFDDQFSVERPDGSNFTLKIRSTKLEDSAMYFCASISRAGSSNTEAFFGQGTRLTVV.